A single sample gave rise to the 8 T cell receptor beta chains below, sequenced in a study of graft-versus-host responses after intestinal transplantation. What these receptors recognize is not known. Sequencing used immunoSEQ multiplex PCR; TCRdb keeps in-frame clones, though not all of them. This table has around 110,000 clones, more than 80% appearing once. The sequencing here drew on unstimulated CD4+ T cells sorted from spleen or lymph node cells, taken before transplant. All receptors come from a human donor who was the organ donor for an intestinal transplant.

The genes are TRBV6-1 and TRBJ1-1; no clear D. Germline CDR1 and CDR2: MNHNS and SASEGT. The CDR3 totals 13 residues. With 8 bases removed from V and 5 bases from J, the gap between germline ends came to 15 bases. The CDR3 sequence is CASLIGAETEAFF. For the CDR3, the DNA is TGTGCCAGCCTAATAGGAGCGGAGACTGAAGCTTTCTTT.

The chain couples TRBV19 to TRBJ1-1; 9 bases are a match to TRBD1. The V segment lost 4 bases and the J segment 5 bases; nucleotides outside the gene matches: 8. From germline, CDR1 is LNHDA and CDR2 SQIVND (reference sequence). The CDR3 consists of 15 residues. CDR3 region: CASSRRDRDSTEAFF. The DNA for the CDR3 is TGTGCCAGTAGTAGAAGGGACAGGGATTCAACTGAAGCTTTCTTT.

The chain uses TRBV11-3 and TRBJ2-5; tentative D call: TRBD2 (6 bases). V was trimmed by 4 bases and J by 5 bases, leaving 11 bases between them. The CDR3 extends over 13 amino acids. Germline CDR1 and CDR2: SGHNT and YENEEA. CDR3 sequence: CASSSDYSETQYF. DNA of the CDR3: TGTGCCAGCAGCTCGGACTACTCGGAGACCCAGTACTTC. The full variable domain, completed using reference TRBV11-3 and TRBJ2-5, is EAGVVQSPRYKIIEKKQPVAFWCNPISGHNTLYWYLQNLGQGPELLIRYENEEAVDDSQLPKDRFSAERLKGVDSTLKIQPAELGDSAVYLCASSSDYSETQYFGPGTRLLVL.

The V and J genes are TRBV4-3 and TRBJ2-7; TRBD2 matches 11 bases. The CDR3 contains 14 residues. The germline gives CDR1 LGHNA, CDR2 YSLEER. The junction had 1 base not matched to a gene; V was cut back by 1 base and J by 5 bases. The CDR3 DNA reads TGCGCCAGCAGCCAAGTACTAGCGGGAGACGAGCAGTACTTC. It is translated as CASSQVLAGDEQYF.

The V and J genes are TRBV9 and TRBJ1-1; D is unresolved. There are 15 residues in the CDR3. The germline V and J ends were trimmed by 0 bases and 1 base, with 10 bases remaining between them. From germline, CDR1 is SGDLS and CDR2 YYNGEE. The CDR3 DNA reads TGTGCCAGCAGCGTAGTTGGCTCGGGGAACACTGAAGCTTTCTTT. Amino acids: CASSVVGSGNTEAFF.

The CDR3 sequence is CASSTPLGNEQFF. The CDR3 bases are TGTGCCAGCAGTACACCGCTGGGCAATGAGCAGTTCTTC. This rearrangement joins TRBV6-5 to TRBJ2-1; no reliable D call. CDR1 is MNHEY and CDR2 is SVGAGI in the germline V gene. The CDR3 spans 13 residues. V was cut by 5 bases and J by 6 bases, with 11 bases left in between.

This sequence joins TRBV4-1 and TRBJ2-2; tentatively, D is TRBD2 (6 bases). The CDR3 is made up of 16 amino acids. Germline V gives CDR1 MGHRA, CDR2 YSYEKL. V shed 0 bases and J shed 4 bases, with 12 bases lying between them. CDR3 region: CASSQEGLAITGELFF. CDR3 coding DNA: TGCGCCAGCAGCCAAGAAGGGCTAGCGATCACCGGGGAGCTGTTTTTT.

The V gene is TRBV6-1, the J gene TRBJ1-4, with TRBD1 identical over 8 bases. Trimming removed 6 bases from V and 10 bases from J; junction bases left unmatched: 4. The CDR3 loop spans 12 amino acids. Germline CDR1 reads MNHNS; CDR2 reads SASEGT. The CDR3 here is CASRDRGGKLFF. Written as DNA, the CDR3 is TGTGCCAGCAGAGACAGGGGAGGAAAACTGTTTTTT.